Only one count was recorded for the clone carrying this T cell receptor (beta chain). Its specificity is unknown. The V segment lost 2 bases and the J segment 2 bases; nucleotides outside the gene matches: 12. This CDR3 comprises 17 residues. The V gene's germline CDR1 is SGHDT and CDR2 YYEEEE. The entry originates in a study of graft-versus-host responses after intestinal transplantation. On the study more broadly: Among the recipients, transplants were multivisceral, liver-intestinal, or isolated intestinal. Uniformly, recipients were administered anti-thymocyte globulin induction with subsequent tacrolimus and steroids for 2 to 3 years. General study results and limits: Circulating GvH clone levels at their peak were associated with HvG declines (early post-transplant). GvH clones surfaced in recipient marrow, some emerging earlier in ileum or blood.

Measured with immunoSEQ multiplex PCR; TCRdb has only the in-frame clones, and not every one. The sample lists around 100,000 clones; 87% were seen once. The sequencing here drew on unstimulated CD4+ T cells sorted from spleen or lymph node cells, taken before intestinal transplant. The clonotype comes from a human donor who received an intestinal transplant. This chain connects TRBV5-6 to TRBJ2-5; TRBD1 matches 7 bases. For the CDR3, the DNA is TGTGCCAGCAGCTTATGGTTTGGGACAGCCGAACAAGAGACCCAGTACTTC. The encoded protein is CASSLWFGTAEQETQYF.